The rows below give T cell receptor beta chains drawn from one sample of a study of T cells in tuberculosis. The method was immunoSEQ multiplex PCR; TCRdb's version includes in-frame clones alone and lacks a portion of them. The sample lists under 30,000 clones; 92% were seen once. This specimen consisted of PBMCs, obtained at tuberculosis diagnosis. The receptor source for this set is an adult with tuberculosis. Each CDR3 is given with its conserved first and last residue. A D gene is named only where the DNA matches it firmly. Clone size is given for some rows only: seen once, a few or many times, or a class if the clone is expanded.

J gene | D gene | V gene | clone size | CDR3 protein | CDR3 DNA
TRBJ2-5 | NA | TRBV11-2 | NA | CASSLGLSAQETQYF | TGTGCCAGCAGCTTAGGTCTCAGTGCTCAAGAGACCCAGTACTTC
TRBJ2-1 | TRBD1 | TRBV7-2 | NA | CASSTPGQGASVGYNEQFF | TGTGCCAGCAGCACCCCGGGACAGGGAGCCTCAGTGGGCTACAATGAGCAGTTCTTC
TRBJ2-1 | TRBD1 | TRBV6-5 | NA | CASSSTGEEFF | TGTGCCAGCAGTTCGACAGGGGAGGAGTTCTTC
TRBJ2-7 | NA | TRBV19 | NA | CASSIAGTGFSYEQYF | TGTGCCAGTAGTATAGCGGGAACAGGGTTCTCCTACGAGCAGTACTTC
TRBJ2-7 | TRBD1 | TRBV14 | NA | CASSSRRDRITYEQYF | TGTGCCAGCAGCTCCCGCCGGGACAGAATAACCTACGAGCAGTACTTC
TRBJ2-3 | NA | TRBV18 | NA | CASSPLGARDTQYF | TGTGCCAGCTCACCATTAGGGGCAAGGGATACGCAGTATTTT
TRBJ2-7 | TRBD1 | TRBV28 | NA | CASSPGWDRAYEQYF | TGTGCCAGCAGCCCCGGTTGGGACAGAGCCTACGAGCAGTACTTC
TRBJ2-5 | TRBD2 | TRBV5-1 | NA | CASSLGTSEQETQYF | TGCGCCAGCAGCTTGGGGACTAGCGAGCAAGAGACCCAGTACTTC
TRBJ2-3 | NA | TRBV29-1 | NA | CSVARGSNTDTQYF | TGCAGCGTTGCTCGCGGGTCCAACACAGATACGCAGTATTTT
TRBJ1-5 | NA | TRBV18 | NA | CASSPGPDLQPQHF | TGTGCCAGCTCACCGGGGCCGGACCTCCAGCCCCAGCATTTT
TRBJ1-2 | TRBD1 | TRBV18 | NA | CASSPGQAHNYGYTF | TGTGCCAGCTCACCCGGACAGGCACATAACTATGGCTACACCTTC
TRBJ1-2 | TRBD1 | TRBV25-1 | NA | CASSAWDREWPGYGYTF | TGTGCCAGCAGTGCTTGGGACAGGGAATGGCCTGGCTATGGCTACACCTTC
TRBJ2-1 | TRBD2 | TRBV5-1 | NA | CASSLLAGSYNEQFF | TGCGCCAGCAGCTTGCTAGCGGGCTCCTACAATGAGCAGTTCTTC
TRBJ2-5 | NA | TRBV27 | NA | CASRHGTNQETQYF | TGTGCCAGTCGCCACGGGACAAATCAAGAGACCCAGTACTTC
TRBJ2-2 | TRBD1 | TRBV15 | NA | CATSEGGNTGELFF | TGTGCCACCAGCGAAGGGGGCAACACCGGGGAGCTGTTTTTT
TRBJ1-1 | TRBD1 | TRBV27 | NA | CASRSDRGLYSDTEAFF | TGTGCCAGCAGATCCGACAGGGGGTTGTATTCGGACACTGAAGCTTTCTTT
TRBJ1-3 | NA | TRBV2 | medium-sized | CASRRSGNTIYF | TGTGCCAGCAGGAGGTCGGGAAACACCATATATTTT
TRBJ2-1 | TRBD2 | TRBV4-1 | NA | CASSQGRLADSYNEQFF | TGCGCCAGCAGCCAAGGTAGACTAGCGGACTCCTACAATGAGCAGTTCTTC
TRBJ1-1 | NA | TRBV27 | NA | CASTPRGGLTEAFF | TGTGCCAGCACCCCGAGGGGGGGCCTCACTGAAGCTTTCTTT
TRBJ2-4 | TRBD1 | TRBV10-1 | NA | CASSADRGLAKNIQYF | TGCGCCAGCAGTGCGGACAGGGGTCTAGCCAAAAACATTCAGTACTTC
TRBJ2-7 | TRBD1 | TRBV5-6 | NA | CASSWGQGAREQYF | TGTGCCAGCAGCTGGGGACAGGGGGCGCGGGAGCAGTACTTC
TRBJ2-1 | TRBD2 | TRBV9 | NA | CASSAPGLANNEQFF | TGTGCCAGCAGCGCACCGGGACTAGCAAACAATGAGCAGTTCTTC
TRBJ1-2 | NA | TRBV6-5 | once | CASQPGGGAEGYTF | TGTGCCAGCCAACCAGGAGGAGGGGCCGAGGGCTACACCTTC
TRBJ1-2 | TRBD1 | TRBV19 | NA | CASSLGTGSYNGYTF | TGTGCCAGTAGTCTCGGGACAGGGAGTTATAATGGCTACACCTTC
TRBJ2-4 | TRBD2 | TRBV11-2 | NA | CASSSGGKNIQYF | TGTGCCAGCAGCTCGGGGGGAAAAAACATTCAGTACTTC
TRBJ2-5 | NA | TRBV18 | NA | CASSPRGNGETQYF | TGTGCCAGCTCACCAAGGGGGAATGGGGAGACCCAGTACTTC
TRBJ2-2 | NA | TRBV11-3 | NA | CASSLGRQRTTGELFF | TGTGCCAGCAGCTTAGGGCGGCAGAGAACCACCGGGGAGCTGTTTTTT
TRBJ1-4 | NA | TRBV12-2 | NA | CATHRDRGRKLFF | TGTGCAACCCACCGGGACAGGGGGCGAAAACTGTTTTTT
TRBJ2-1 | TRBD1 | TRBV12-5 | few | CASGRDRGPYNEQFF | TGTGCTAGTGGCCGAGACAGGGGGCCCTACAATGAGCAGTTCTTC
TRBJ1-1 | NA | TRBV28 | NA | CASSLWLSTEAFF | TGTGCCAGCAGTTTATGGCTGAGCACTGAAGCTTTCTTT